This TCR beta chain was profiled in a study of early T cells in non-severe SARS-CoV-2 infection. Germline V CDR1 and CDR2: SGDLS, YYNGEE. The CDR3 is 13 residues long. Between the trimmed V and J ends, which lost 0 bases and 5 bases, there was a span of 8 bases. TCRdb analysed the 5' RACE reads with MiXCR anew, one entry per CDR3 protein. The table includes about 61,000 distinct CDR3 sequences, around 13% detected once. This clonotype was found many times. The V and J genes are TRBV9 and TRBJ2-5; no definite D call. Sequencing was performed on whole blood, taken at baseline. This receptor was identified in an adult who was a healthcare worker with PCR-confirmed SARS-CoV-2 infection or an uninfected control (not recorded which). The donor label of this sample is uncertain. The DNA for the CDR3 is TGTGCCAGCAGCGTAGGGGGAAGGGAGACCCAGTACTTC. Its protein product is CASSVGGRETQYF.